A single sample is the source of the 11 T cell receptor beta chains below, sequenced in a study of T cell responses to AZD1222 COVID-19 vaccine. Only in-frame clones appear in the TCRdb table, and some are missing; sequencing was by immunoSEQ multiplex PCR. Altogether 150,000 or so clones are present, 90% being singletons, with the ten largest covering about 1.6%. The sequencing here drew on peripheral blood, taken on day 0 of AZD1222 vaccination. Receptor source: an adult in good health.

This clone was picked up a small number of times. The J gene is TRBJ1-2, the V gene TRBV13; 11 positions match TRBD1. V lost 5 bases and J lost 7; bases outside the gene matches: 6. This CDR3 is 14 amino acids long. CDR1 and CDR2 from the germline V gene are PRHDT and FYEKMQ (reference sequence). This CDR3 is CASSLGQGAAGYTF. CDR3 sequence (DNA): TGTGCCAGCAGCCTTGGACAGGGGGCTGCTGGCTACACCTTC.

This clone was observed a single time. V is TRBV27 and J is TRBJ1-6, with D tentatively TRBD1 (5 bases). Looked up from germline, CDR1 is MNHEY and CDR2 is SMNVEV (reference sequence). V shed 0 bases and J shed 15 bases, with 15 bases lying between them. The CDR3 loop spans 14 amino acids. CDR3 residues: CASSLSWGSGRLHF. The CDR3 DNA reads TGTGCCAGCAGTTTATCGTGGGGGAGCGGGCGCCTCCACTTT.

V gene TRBV7-2 combines with J gene TRBJ1-2; D is unclear. Germline V gene sequence: CDR1 SGHTA, CDR2 FQGNSA. This CDR3 is 12 amino acids long. Trimming left V 2 bases short and J 7 bases short, with 8 bases between. CDR3 loop: CASSLTGFGYTF. CDR3 nucleotides: TGTGCCAGCAGCTTAACCGGGTTTGGCTACACCTTC.

The chain has TRBV29-1 and TRBJ2-3; either TRBD1 or TRBD2 may supply D (5 bases each). CDR3 length: 14 residues. Germline V gene data show CDR1 as SQVTM and CDR2 as ANQGSEA. Trimming stripped 3 bases from V and 0 bases from J, with 10 bases between. The CDR3 loop is CSVEGDGSTDTQYF. In DNA, the CDR3 is TGCAGCGTTGAGGGGGACGGAAGCACAGATACGCAGTATTTT.

This chain links TRBV6-5 with TRBJ1-5, with 8 bases identical to TRBD1. The germline gives CDR1 MNHEY, CDR2 SVGAGI. V was clipped by 6 bases and J by 3 bases; unmatched bases: 4. The CDR3 has 14 amino acids. The CDR3 nucleotides are TGTGCCAGCAGAACAGGGGGGAACAATCAGCCCCAGCATTTT. Translation gives CASRTGGNNQPQHF.

This chain links TRBV6-6 with TRBJ2-1; maybe TRBD1 (6 bases). Germline V CDR1 and CDR2: MNHNY, SVGAGI (reference sequence). The length of the CDR3 is 13 residues. The ends were cut back, 4 bases at V and 4 bases at J, with 8 bases in the middle. CDR3 DNA: TGTGCCAGCAGTTCAGGGGATTACAATGAGCAGTTCTTC. Translating gives CASSSGDYNEQFF.

The chain has TRBV4-2 and TRBJ1-2; no clear D gene. Trimming removed 4 bases at V and 4 bases at J, with 13 bases between. In germline, CDR1 is LGHNA, CDR2 YNFKEQ. There are 14 residues in the CDR3. Here the CDR3 reads CASSPGRSRYGYTF. As DNA, the CDR3 is TGTGCCAGCAGCCCGGGCAGATCTCGCTATGGCTACACCTTC.

V gene TRBV14 combines with J gene TRBJ2-1; either TRBD1 or TRBD2 may supply D (6 bases each). Trimming pared 4 bases from V and 4 bases from J, leaving 17 bases between. This CDR3 is 16 amino acids long. The V gene's germline CDR1 is SGHDN and CDR2 FVKESK. CDR3 coding DNA: TGTGCCAGCAGCCGAATGGGAGGAGGGGGGTACAATGAGCAGTTCTTC. Its translation: CASSRMGGGGYNEQFF.

The chain carries TRBV6-5 and TRBJ1-3; D may be TRBD1 (5 bases). The germline V and J ends were trimmed by 2 bases and 4 bases, with 12 bases remaining between them. This CDR3 is 15 amino acids long. The V gene's germline CDR1 is MNHEY and CDR2 SVGAGI. The DNA of the CDR3 is TGTGCCAGCAGTTACGGGTGGGGGGGAGGAAACACCATATATTTT. Its translation: CASSYGWGGGNTIYF.

The V call is TRBV4-2, the J call TRBJ1-2, with D perhaps matching TRBD1 (6 bases). Trimming took off 4 bases at V and 7 bases at J, with 16 bases between the two ends. CDR1 and CDR2 from the germline V gene are LGHNA and YNFKEQ. This CDR3 comprises 14 residues. CDR3 DNA: TGTGCCAGCAGCCTGCTGTCGGGGGCTCGTGGCTACACCTTC. Protein sequence: CASSLLSGARGYTF.

This clone was seen a handful of times. The CDR3 protein is CASSQDRGEQYF. Here the CDR3 DNA reads TGTGCCAGCAGCCAAGACAGGGGCGAGCAGTACTTC. The rearrangement uses TRBV5-4 and TRBJ2-7, with 8 bases that match TRBD1. Germline values: CDR1 SGHNT, CDR2 YYREEE (reference sequence). V dropped 4 bases and J dropped 6; count of bases not matched to a gene: 3. The CDR3 loop spans 12 amino acids.